A selection of T cell receptor beta chains follows, all from one sample in a study of liver allograft versus peripheral blood T cells. TCRdb re-analysed the reads in MiXCR, keeping a single row per CDR3 protein. The sample includes 9,500 to 13,000 distinct CDR3 sequences, roughly 19% of them seen just once. These receptors all come from a human patient who had a liver transplant. The T cells may come from the graft donor. The CDR3 runs from the conserved cysteine through the conserved F or W. The D gene is left open where the match is weak. Some rows have no size entry. The others give once, few or many, or a class for an expanded clone.

j_call	d_call	clone_size	v_call	cdr3_aa	cdr3_nt
TRBJ1-5	TRBD1	-	TRBV27	CASSLRTGDSNQPQHF	TGTGCCAGCAGTTTAAGGACAGGGGATAGCAATCAGCCCCAGCATTTT
TRBJ1-2	-	medium-sized	TRBV19	CASSIRRRGFYGYTF	TGTGCCAGTAGTATAAGAAGGAGGGGCTTCTATGGCTACACCTTC
TRBJ1-5	-	-	TRBV6-5	CASAQGFSNQPQHF	TGTGCCAGCGCCCAGGGTTTTAGCAATCAGCCCCAGCATTTT
TRBJ1-1	-	medium-sized	TRBV11-2	CASTRGARGKFPGEAFF	TGTGCCAGCACAAGAGGGGCGAGGGGCAAGTTTCCAGGTGAAGCTTTCTTT
TRBJ2-5	-	medium-sized	TRBV29-1	CSAPRGTPETQYF	TGCAGCGCCCCACGGGGGACCCCGGAGACCCAGTACTTC
TRBJ2-7	-	medium-sized	TRBV6-5	CASTLGGEQYF	TGTGCCAGCACTCTTGGAGGGGAGCAGTACTTC
TRBJ2-5	TRBD1	medium-sized	TRBV24-1	CATSDLGWGQQETQYF	TGTGCCACCAGTGATTTGGGATGGGGACAGCAAGAGACCCAGTACTTC
TRBJ2-1	TRBD2	medium-sized	TRBV24-1	CATSGLAGFDEQFF	TGTGCCACCAGTGGACTAGCGGGCTTCGATGAGCAGTTCTTC
TRBJ1-4	-	medium-sized	TRBV28	CASSLGGADEKLFF	TGTGCCAGCAGTTTAGGAGGGGCGGATGAAAAACTGTTTTTT
TRBJ2-7	-	-	TRBV12-3/TRBV12-4	CASRQGTIFEQYF	TGTGCCAGCAGGCAAGGGACAATCTTTGAGCAGTACTTC
TRBJ2-7	TRBD1	-	TRBV10-3	CAISKGQGGYEQYF	TGTGCCATCAGTAAGGGACAGGGCGGATACGAGCAGTACTTC
TRBJ2-7	-	-	TRBV5-1	CASSRTDKDSYEQYF	TGCGCCAGCAGCAGGACCGACAAGGACTCCTACGAGCAGTACTTC
TRBJ2-2	-	medium-sized	TRBV18	CASSPGRPENTGELFF	TGTGCCAGCTCACCAGGCCGTCCGGAGAACACCGGGGAGCTGTTTTTT
TRBJ2-5	-	many	TRBV5-5	CASSLGGLETQYF	TGTGCCAGCAGCTTGGGGGGGTTAGAGACCCAGTACTTC
TRBJ1-5	-	medium-sized	TRBV18	CASSRGNSNQPQHF	TGTGCCAGCTCACGGGGAAATAGCAATCAGCCCCAGCATTTT
TRBJ2-7	TRBD1	few	TRBV19	CASSRQGGYEQYF	TGTGCCAGTAGCCGACAGGGTGGCTACGAGCAGTACTTC
TRBJ2-1	TRBD1	medium-sized	TRBV24-1	CATSEARGPRGNEQFF	TGTGCCACCAGTGAAGCGAGGGGGCCGAGGGGCAATGAGCAGTTCTTC
TRBJ2-1	TRBD2	medium-sized	TRBV29-1	CSSSGTSESSYNEQFF	TGCAGCTCTTCCGGGACTAGCGAGAGCTCCTACAATGAGCAGTTCTTC
TRBJ1-5	-	medium-sized	TRBV19	CASSIEGNNQPQHF	TGTGCCAGTAGTATTGAGGGGAACAATCAGCCCCAGCATTTT
TRBJ1-6	TRBD1	-	TRBV20-1	CSARDLRGLSNSPLHF	TGCAGTGCTAGAGATTTAAGGGGGCTTTCCAATTCACCCCTCCACTTT
TRBJ1-1	TRBD1	few	TRBV6-5	CASSQGQGAFF	TGTGCCAGCAGCCAGGGACAGGGGGCTTTCTTT
TRBJ1-4	-	medium-sized	TRBV6-1	CASGRGGEKLFF	TGTGCCAGCGGGAGGGGCGGGGAAAAACTGTTTTTT
TRBJ2-7	TRBD2	-	TRBV19	CASSNGASTSGKSYEQYF	TGTGCCAGTAGTAACGGGGCATCTACTAGCGGGAAATCCTACGAGCAGTACTTC
TRBJ2-7	-	medium-sized	TRBV29-1	CSASGTEISYEQYF	TGCAGCGCCTCCGGGACGGAGATCAGCTACGAGCAGTACTTC
TRBJ1-3	-	-	TRBV30	CAWSVIGVGEGNTIYF	TGTGCCTGGAGTGTAATCGGTGTTGGTGAGGGAAACACCATATATTTT
TRBJ2-1	-	medium-sized	TRBV7-9	CASGEVAQFF	TGTGCCAGCGGAGAGGTAGCGCAGTTCTTC
TRBJ2-1	-	-	TRBV7-3	CASSLLGYNEQFF	TGTGCCAGCAGCTTACTCGGTTACAATGAGCAGTTCTTC
TRBJ1-1	-	few	TRBV12-3/TRBV12-4	CASSLGAMNTEAFF	TGTGCCAGCAGTTTAGGGGCCATGAACACTGAAGCTTTCTTT
TRBJ1-2	-	few	TRBV20-1	CSASTQGSNYGYTF	TGCAGTGCTAGCACCCAGGGGAGTAACTATGGCTACACCTTC
TRBJ2-4	-	few	TRBV14	CASSQRQSNIQYF	TGTGCCAGCAGCCAACGGCAGTCAAACATTCAGTACTTC
TRBJ2-1	TRBD2	medium-sized	TRBV27	CASSFLAGDNEQFF	TGTGCCAGCAGTTTCCTAGCGGGGGATAATGAGCAGTTCTTC
TRBJ2-2	-	medium-sized	TRBV18	CASSSGDGELFF	TGTGCCAGCTCATCAGGGGACGGGGAGCTGTTTTTT
TRBJ1-2	-	medium-sized	TRBV13	CASFGENYGYTF	TGTGCCAGCTTTGGGGAAAACTATGGCTACACCTTC
TRBJ1-5	-	many	TRBV29-1	CSAREGDQPQHF	TGCAGCGCCCGAGAGGGAGATCAGCCCCAGCATTTT
TRBJ1-1	TRBD1	few	TRBV10-1	CASSMGSGGIAEAFF	TGCGCCAGCAGCATGGGGTCAGGGGGTATAGCTGAAGCTTTCTTT
TRBJ1-5	-	medium-sized	TRBV19	CASSQGDSNQPQHF	TGTGCCAGTTCTCAAGGAGATAGCAATCAGCCCCAGCATTTT
TRBJ2-1	TRBD2	medium-sized	TRBV6-5	CASCITSGSDEQFF	TGTGCCAGCTGTATTACTAGCGGGAGTGATGAGCAGTTCTTC
TRBJ2-5	-	-	TRBV19	CASSGGFQETQYF	TGTGCCAGTAGTGGGGGCTTCCAAGAGACCCAGTACTTC
TRBJ2-5	TRBD2	medium-sized	TRBV10-3	CASKLGLAEETQYF	TGTGCCTCTAAGCTGGGACTAGCAGAAGAGACCCAGTACTTC
TRBJ1-2	-	once	TRBV12-3/TRBV12-4	CASSYRGTSYGYTF	TGTGCCAGCAGTTACCGGGGCACCAGCTATGGCTACACCTTC
TRBJ2-7	-	-	TRBV20-1	CSATPGASYEQYF	TGCAGTGCTACCCCCGGCGCCTCCTACGAGCAGTACTTC
TRBJ2-7	-	-	TRBV20-1	CSASVQDHSYEQYF	TGCAGTGCTAGTGTCCAGGATCACTCCTACGAGCAGTACTTC
TRBJ1-1	TRBD1	-	TRBV12-3/TRBV12-4	CASTSKGTGDLRGAFF	TGTGCCAGCACCTCAAAAGGGACAGGAGACCTCCGGGGGGCTTTCTTT
TRBJ2-7	-	medium-sized	TRBV27	CASSLSNPLQGTRGNEQYF	TGTGCCAGCAGTTTATCGAACCCTCTCCAGGGAACTAGAGGCAACGAGCAGTACTTC
TRBJ2-7	-	few	TRBV5-4	CASSPSGNYEQYF	TGTGCCAGCAGCCCGTCCGGGAACTACGAGCAGTACTTC
TRBJ2-7	-	few	TRBV9	CASSVVAHSYEQYF	TGTGCCAGCAGCGTAGTTGCCCATTCCTACGAGCAGTACTTC
TRBJ1-5	-	medium-sized	TRBV18	CASSQGGRDQPQHF	TGTGCCAGCTCCCAAGGCGGGAGGGATCAGCCCCAGCATTTT
TRBJ1-2	-	few	TRBV30	CAWSKALYGYTF	TGTGCCTGGAGTAAGGCCCTCTATGGCTACACCTTC
TRBJ1-1	-	medium-sized	TRBV29-1	CSVEENRDTEAFF	TGCAGCGTTGAAGAAAACAGGGACACTGAAGCTTTCTTT
TRBJ2-7	-	medium-sized	TRBV29-1	CSVEPGNEQYF	TGCAGCGTTGAACCGGGTAACGAGCAGTACTTC
TRBJ2-7	-	-	TRBV28	CASSLDPTGRIGQYF	TGTGCCAGCAGTTTAGACCCGACAGGCCGTATAGGGCAGTACTTC
TRBJ1-2	TRBD1	-	TRBV6-6	CASSLADRGFGYGYTF	TGTGCCAGCAGCTTGGCAGACAGGGGTTTCGGCTATGGCTACACCTTC